The subject of this entry is one TCR beta chain. Method: immunoSEQ multiplex PCR; TCRdb's copy keeps in-frame clones and lacks some. Among about 230,000 clones, over 80% were seen once, and the ten largest hold roughly 2.7%. The record originates from a study of blood T cell repertoires in COVID-19. CDR1 and CDR2 (germline): SGHTA, FQGNSA. Trimming at V came to 5 bases and at J to 0 bases, leaving 3 bases not matched to a gene. This CDR3 comprises 15 residues. Sequencing was performed on peripheral blood. The sequence came from a woman aged 70 to 79 with active or convalescent COVID-19. J is TRBJ2-1 and V is TRBV7-2, with 8 nucleotides matching TRBD2. This chain's CDR3 is CASSVGGASYNEQFF. The CDR3 coding sequence is TGTGCCAGCAGCGTCGGGGGGGCCTCCTACAATGAGCAGTTCTTC.